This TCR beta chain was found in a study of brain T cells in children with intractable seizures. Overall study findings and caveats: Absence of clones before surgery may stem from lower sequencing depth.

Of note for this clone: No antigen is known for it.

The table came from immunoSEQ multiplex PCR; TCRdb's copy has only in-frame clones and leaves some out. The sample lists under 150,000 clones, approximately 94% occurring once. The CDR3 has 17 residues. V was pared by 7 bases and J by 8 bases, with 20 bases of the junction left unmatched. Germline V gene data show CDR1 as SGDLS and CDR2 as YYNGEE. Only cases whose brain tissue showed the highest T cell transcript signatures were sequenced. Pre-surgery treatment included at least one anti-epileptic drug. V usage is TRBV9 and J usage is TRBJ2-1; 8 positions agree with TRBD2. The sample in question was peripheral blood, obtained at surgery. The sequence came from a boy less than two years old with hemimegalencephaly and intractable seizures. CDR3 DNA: TGTGCCAGCTGCGCCTTTTGGCCAAGCGGGAGTGTCGATGAGCAGTTCTTC. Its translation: CASCAFWPSGSVDEQFF.